These T cell receptor beta chains were read from a single sample in a study of blood T cell repertoires in COVID-19. Produced via immunoSEQ multiplex PCR; TCRdb's table is partial and in-frame only. This repertoire shows approximately 80,000 clones, about nine tenths found once; its top ten account for over 35%. The sequenced sample was peripheral blood. Receptor source: a human donor in a cohort sampled during active COVID-19. The CDR3 runs from the conserved cysteine through the conserved F or W. Each record gives: D gene, V gene, clone size, J gene, CDR3 length, CDR3 DNA, CDR3 protein. A D gene is named only where the DNA matches it firmly. A clone size is listed for some rows: how often the clone was seen (once, few, many), or a class if it is expanded.

D gene: TRBD1
V gene: TRBV12-5
clone size: NA
J gene: TRBJ1-1
CDR3 length: 13
CDR3 DNA: TGTGCTAGTGGACTTGCGAATACAGGGGGAGCTTTCTTT
CDR3 protein: CASGLANTGGAFF

D gene: TRBD2
V gene: TRBV5-6
clone size: NA
J gene: TRBJ2-5
CDR3 length: 15
CDR3 DNA: TGTGCCAGCAGCTTGAGGCTAGCGGGAGGGGAGACCCAGTACTTC
CDR3 protein: CASSLRLAGGETQYF

D gene: NA
V gene: TRBV10-3
clone size: NA
J gene: TRBJ1-2
CDR3 length: 13
CDR3 DNA: TGTGCCATCAGCGAGGGACGGGGCTATGGCTACACCTTC
CDR3 protein: CAISEGRGYGYTF

D gene: TRBD1
V gene: TRBV6-5
clone size: NA
J gene: TRBJ1-2
CDR3 length: 14
CDR3 DNA: TGTGCCAGCAAGGGGGGCCAGGGGGCCTATGGCTACACCTTC
CDR3 protein: CASKGGQGAYGYTF

D gene: NA
V gene: TRBV19
clone size: NA
J gene: TRBJ2-5
CDR3 length: 12
CDR3 DNA: TGTGCCTCCGGAGACAGGCTGGAGACCCAGTACTTC
CDR3 protein: CASGDRLETQYF

D gene: TRBD2
V gene: TRBV3-1/TRBV3-2
clone size: NA
J gene: TRBJ2-7
CDR3 length: 15
CDR3 DNA: TGTGCCAGCAGCCACTCCGGGACTAGCTCCTACGAGCAGTACTTC
CDR3 protein: CASSHSGTSSYEQYF

D gene: TRBD1
V gene: TRBV20-1
clone size: NA
J gene: TRBJ2-7
CDR3 length: 11
CDR3 DNA: TGCAGTGCTGGACAGGCAGACGAGCAGTACTTC
CDR3 protein: CSAGQADEQYF

D gene: TRBD1
V gene: TRBV7-2
clone size: NA
J gene: TRBJ2-7
CDR3 length: 14
CDR3 DNA: TGTGCCAGCAGCGGACAGGGTACGTACTACGAGCAGTACTTC
CDR3 protein: CASSGQGTYYEQYF

D gene: NA
V gene: TRBV27
clone size: NA
J gene: TRBJ2-5
CDR3 length: 11
CDR3 DNA: TGTGCCAGCAGTCAACGGGAGACCCAGTACTTC
CDR3 protein: CASSQRETQYF

D gene: TRBD1
V gene: TRBV9
clone size: NA
J gene: TRBJ2-1
CDR3 length: 14
CDR3 DNA: TGTGCCAGCAGCCCGGGACAGATAACCAATGAGCAGTTCTTC
CDR3 protein: CASSPGQITNEQFF

D gene: NA
V gene: TRBV7-3
clone size: NA
J gene: TRBJ2-5
CDR3 length: 14
CDR3 DNA: TGTGCCAGCAGCTTAATGCCTAGTTCGGAGACCCAGTACTTC
CDR3 protein: CASSLMPSSETQYF

D gene: NA
V gene: TRBV25-1
clone size: NA
J gene: TRBJ2-7
CDR3 length: 13
CDR3 DNA: TGTGCCAGCAGTGATGGACACCGGGACGAGCAGTACTTC
CDR3 protein: CASSDGHRDEQYF

D gene: NA
V gene: TRBV19
clone size: NA
J gene: TRBJ1-1
CDR3 length: 13
CDR3 DNA: TGTGCCAGTAGTATTATCCGGAGGGCTGAAGCTTTCTTT
CDR3 protein: CASSIIRRAEAFF

D gene: NA
V gene: TRBV28
clone size: NA
J gene: TRBJ1-2
CDR3 length: 11
CDR3 DNA: TGTGCCAGCATCGGTAACTATGGCTACACCTTC
CDR3 protein: CASIGNYGYTF

D gene: NA
V gene: TRBV4-3
clone size: NA
J gene: TRBJ2-1
CDR3 length: 14
CDR3 DNA: TGCGCCAGCAGCCTTGTGGGGAGTTACAATGAGCAGTTCTTC
CDR3 protein: CASSLVGSYNEQFF

D gene: NA
V gene: TRBV5-1
clone size: NA
J gene: TRBJ2-2
CDR3 length: 14
CDR3 DNA: TGCGCCAGCATACGAGAGGTTGACACCGGGGAGCTGTTTTTT
CDR3 protein: CASIREVDTGELFF

D gene: TRBD2
V gene: TRBV5-6
clone size: NA
J gene: TRBJ2-5
CDR3 length: 16
CDR3 DNA: TGTGCCAGCAGCTTGGGGCTAGCGGGGAAACAAGAGACCCAGTACTTC
CDR3 protein: CASSLGLAGKQETQYF

D gene: NA
V gene: TRBV4-1
clone size: few
J gene: TRBJ1-1
CDR3 length: 13
CDR3 DNA: TGCGCCAGCAGCCAAAACAGGGCTATTGGAGCTTTCTTT
CDR3 protein: CASSQNRAIGAFF

D gene: TRBD1
V gene: TRBV5-1
clone size: NA
J gene: TRBJ1-5
CDR3 length: 14
CDR3 DNA: TGCGCCAGCAGCACAGGGGGGAGCAATCAGCCCCAGCATTTT
CDR3 protein: CASSTGGSNQPQHF

D gene: TRBD1
V gene: TRBV18
clone size: NA
J gene: TRBJ1-5
CDR3 length: 15
CDR3 DNA: TGTGCCAGCTCCGATCAGGACAGGGGGCTTCAGCCCCAGCATTTT
CDR3 protein: CASSDQDRGLQPQHF

D gene: TRBD2
V gene: TRBV13
clone size: NA
J gene: TRBJ2-5
CDR3 length: 18
CDR3 DNA: TGTGCCAGCAGCCTAAGACACCCGACGAGCGGGGGCGAAGAGACCCAGTACTTC
CDR3 protein: CASSLRHPTSGGEETQYF

D gene: NA
V gene: TRBV4-1
clone size: NA
J gene: TRBJ1-4
CDR3 length: 14
CDR3 DNA: TGCGCCAGCAGCCCGACAGCAACTAATGAAAAACTGTTTTTT
CDR3 protein: CASSPTATNEKLFF

D gene: TRBD1
V gene: TRBV24-1
clone size: NA
J gene: TRBJ2-5
CDR3 length: 16
CDR3 DNA: TGTGCCACCAGTGATCCACAGGGGGCGGTTGGAGAGACCCAGTACTTC
CDR3 protein: CATSDPQGAVGETQYF

D gene: TRBD1
V gene: TRBV19
clone size: NA
J gene: TRBJ2-1
CDR3 length: 18
CDR3 DNA: TGTGCCAGTAGTATAGATCCCACGGGACAGAACCTAATAAATGAGCAGTTCTTC
CDR3 protein: CASSIDPTGQNLINEQFF

D gene: TRBD2
V gene: TRBV6-6
clone size: NA
J gene: TRBJ2-7
CDR3 length: 15
CDR3 DNA: TGTGCCAGCAGCCAACCACTGGCGGGGGGGCCCGAGCAGTACTTC
CDR3 protein: CASSQPLAGGPEQYF

D gene: TRBD1
V gene: TRBV7-3
clone size: once
J gene: TRBJ1-1
CDR3 length: 14
CDR3 DNA: TGTGCCAGCAGCCGAACAGGGGGGGAAACTGAAGCTTTCTTT
CDR3 protein: CASSRTGGETEAFF

D gene: NA
V gene: TRBV2
clone size: many
J gene: TRBJ1-5
CDR3 length: 15
CDR3 DNA: TGTGCCAGCAGTGGGGTCGGGGATAGCAATCAGCCCCAGCATTTT
CDR3 protein: CASSGVGDSNQPQHF

D gene: NA
V gene: TRBV5-1
clone size: NA
J gene: TRBJ1-1
CDR3 length: 13
CDR3 DNA: TGCGCCAGCAGTATAAGACAAGACACTGAAGCTTTCTTT
CDR3 protein: CASSIRQDTEAFF

D gene: NA
V gene: TRBV30
clone size: NA
J gene: TRBJ2-3
CDR3 length: 12
CDR3 DNA: TGTGCCTGGAGTGGGTCAGGTGATACGCAGTATTTT
CDR3 protein: CAWSGSGDTQYF

D gene: TRBD1
V gene: TRBV4-3
clone size: NA
J gene: TRBJ2-7
CDR3 length: 15
CDR3 DNA: TGCGCCAGCAGCCTCATGGAACAGGGGAGATACGAGCAGTACTTC
CDR3 protein: CASSLMEQGRYEQYF

D gene: NA
V gene: TRBV7-2
clone size: NA
J gene: TRBJ2-4
CDR3 length: 15
CDR3 DNA: TGTGCCAGCAGACCAAACGGGGGAACCAAAAACATTCAGTACTTC
CDR3 protein: CASRPNGGTKNIQYF

D gene: TRBD2
V gene: TRBV9
clone size: NA
J gene: TRBJ2-3
CDR3 length: 15
CDR3 DNA: TGTGCCAGCAGCCTGGGACTAGGTAGCGCAGATACGCAGTATTTT
CDR3 protein: CASSLGLGSADTQYF

D gene: NA
V gene: TRBV12-3/TRBV12-4
clone size: NA
J gene: TRBJ2-5
CDR3 length: 13
CDR3 DNA: TGTGCCAGCAGTTTAATCAGGGAAGAGACCCAGTACTTC
CDR3 protein: CASSLIREETQYF

D gene: TRBD2
V gene: TRBV2
clone size: NA
J gene: TRBJ2-5
CDR3 length: 15
CDR3 DNA: TGTGCCAGCAGTGCACTAGCGGGAGATCGGGGGACCCAGTACTTC
CDR3 protein: CASSALAGDRGTQYF

D gene: TRBD2
V gene: TRBV9
clone size: NA
J gene: TRBJ2-3
CDR3 length: 16
CDR3 DNA: TGTGCCAGCAGCACGGGACTAGCGGGAGACACAGATACGCAGTATTTT
CDR3 protein: CASSTGLAGDTDTQYF

D gene: TRBD1
V gene: TRBV27
clone size: NA
J gene: TRBJ1-6
CDR3 length: 15
CDR3 DNA: TGTGCCAGCACTCGAGGGACAGGTGGGGGATCACCCCTCCACTTT
CDR3 protein: CASTRGTGGGSPLHF

D gene: TRBD2
V gene: TRBV5-6
clone size: NA
J gene: TRBJ2-5
CDR3 length: 16
CDR3 DNA: TGTGCCAGCATGGCCGGGACTAGCGGGAGAACTGGGACCCAGTACTTC
CDR3 protein: CASMAGTSGRTGTQYF

D gene: NA
V gene: TRBV5-1
clone size: few
J gene: TRBJ1-1
CDR3 length: 14
CDR3 DNA: TGCGCCAGCAGCTTACAGGGTACGGACACTGAAGCTTTCTTT
CDR3 protein: CASSLQGTDTEAFF

D gene: NA
V gene: TRBV27
clone size: NA
J gene: TRBJ2-6
CDR3 length: 16
CDR3 DNA: TGTGCCAGCAGGAACGCAGGCCGGGATGGGGCCAACGTCCTGACTTTC
CDR3 protein: CASRNAGRDGANVLTF

D gene: TRBD2
V gene: TRBV7-2
clone size: NA
J gene: TRBJ2-3
CDR3 length: 15
CDR3 DNA: TGTGCCAGCAGCCCCGGACTAGGAAGGGTGTATACGCAGTATTTT
CDR3 protein: CASSPGLGRVYTQYF

D gene: TRBD1
V gene: TRBV5-1
clone size: NA
J gene: TRBJ1-1
CDR3 length: 14
CDR3 DNA: TGCGCCAGCAGCTTGGAGGGACAGACCTTTGAAGCTTTCTTT
CDR3 protein: CASSLEGQTFEAFF

D gene: NA
V gene: TRBV18
clone size: NA
J gene: TRBJ2-1
CDR3 length: 13
CDR3 DNA: TGTGCCAGCTCAATGCAGGGGCCGGATGAGCAGTTCTTC
CDR3 protein: CASSMQGPDEQFF

D gene: TRBD2
V gene: TRBV7-9
clone size: NA
J gene: TRBJ2-2
CDR3 length: 14
CDR3 DNA: TGTGCCAGCAGCTTACGCGCGGGGGTCGGGGAGCTGTTTTTT
CDR3 protein: CASSLRAGVGELFF